Listed below are T cell receptor beta chains from one sample, sequenced in a study of control samples from healthy donors and cancer patients. Only in-frame clones appear in the TCRdb table, and some are missing; sequencing was by immunoSEQ multiplex PCR. The data show approximately 160,000 clones, about 93% seen once. Sequencing was carried out using blood. The receptors originated from a woman aged 60 to 75 in good health. Both conserved end residues are part of each CDR3. Fields, in order: clone size, V gene, J gene, D gene, CDR3 protein, CDR3 DNA. The D gene is left open where the match is weak. Clone size is stated in some rows and not others, as once, few, many or a class when expanded.

.	TRBV6-6	TRBJ1-3	.	CASRAISGNTIYF	TGTGCCAGCAGAGCGATCTCTGGAAACACCATATATTTT
.	TRBV19	TRBJ1-4	.	CASKEEVYGKLFF	TGTGCCAGTAAGGAGGAGGTGTATGGGAAACTGTTTTTT
.	TRBV7-2	TRBJ1-6	.	CASSLGTYSPLHF	TGTGCCAGCAGCCTGGGGACCTATTCACCCCTCCACTTT
.	TRBV6-5	TRBJ2-5	TRBD2	CASSSGSGEETQYF	TGTGCCAGCAGTTCCGGTAGCGGGGAAGAGACCCAGTACTTC
.	TRBV18	TRBJ2-7	.	CASSLKGLLGYEQYF	TGTGCCAGCTCCCTAAAGGGCCTTCTGGGCTACGAGCAGTACTTC
.	TRBV6-6	TRBJ2-7	TRBD2	CASSSILAGDTYEQYF	TGTGCCAGCAGTTCCATACTAGCGGGGGACACCTACGAGCAGTACTTC
.	TRBV7-8	TRBJ2-7	.	CASSLGQDREQYF	TGTGCCAGCAGCTTAGGACAGGACCGGGAGCAGTACTTC
.	TRBV11-3	TRBJ2-5	.	CASSEGQGGPPETQYF	TGTGCCAGCAGCGAAGGCCAGGGGGGCCCACCGGAGACCCAGTACTTC
few	TRBV5-1	TRBJ2-1	TRBD2	CASSQGLAGNEQFF	TGCGCCAGCAGCCAGGGACTAGCGGGGAATGAGCAGTTCTTC
.	TRBV6-5	TRBJ2-7	TRBD2	CASSIRGGSPYEQYF	TGTGCCAGCAGTATAAGGGGCGGGAGCCCCTACGAGCAGTACTTC
.	TRBV7-3	TRBJ2-4	.	CASSPRLVAKNIQYF	TGTGCCAGCAGCCCCCGACTAGTAGCCAAAAACATTCAGTACTTC
.	TRBV7-3	TRBJ2-1	.	CASSIGNRNNEQFF	TGTGCCAGCAGCATAGGCAATAGGAACAATGAGCAGTTCTTC
.	TRBV6-5	TRBJ1-1	.	CASMARARGAFF	TGTGCCAGCATGGCACGGGCGAGGGGAGCTTTCTTT
.	TRBV19	TRBJ1-4	TRBD1	CASSGLGQLNEKLFF	TGTGCCAGTAGTGGATTGGGACAGCTTAATGAAAAACTGTTTTTT
.	TRBV2	TRBJ1-5	TRBD1	CASSVSDRAQPQHF	TGTGCCAGCAGTGTATCGGACAGGGCTCAGCCCCAGCATTTT
.	TRBV4-3	TRBJ2-1	.	CASSQDPSTHRINEQFF	TGCGCCAGCAGCCAAGACCCGTCGACCCATAGAATCAATGAGCAGTTCTTC
.	TRBV5-1	TRBJ2-5	.	CASSLGHGTTSPTQYF	TGCGCCAGCAGCTTGGGCCACGGGACAACCTCGCCAACCCAGTACTTC
.	TRBV9	TRBJ2-2	TRBD1	CASSVGTGNTGELFF	TGTGCCAGCAGCGTGGGGACAGGGAACACCGGGGAGCTGTTTTTT
.	TRBV5-1	TRBJ1-5	.	CASSIQGAGNQPQHF	TGCGCCAGCAGTATCCAGGGTGCGGGCAATCAGCCCCAGCATTTT
.	TRBV9	TRBJ2-5	.	CASSTRPQGWETQYF	TGTGCCAGCAGCACCCGACCCCAGGGGTGGGAGACCCAGTACTTC
.	TRBV5-4	TRBJ2-3	TRBD2	CASSFGGGSRWTDTQYF	TGTGCCAGCAGCTTCGGCGGGGGGTCTCGGTGGACAGATACGCAGTATTTT
.	TRBV9	TRBJ2-7	.	CASRSAGGSYEQYF	TGTGCCAGCAGGTCCGCCGGGGGCTCCTACGAGCAGTACTTC
.	TRBV27	TRBJ1-1	.	CASSLSVGGTEAFF	TGTGCCAGCAGTTTATCCGTCGGTGGCACTGAAGCTTTCTTT
.	TRBV6-6	TRBJ2-1	TRBD2	CASSRTSGGRYNEQFF	TGTGCCAGCAGTCGCACCTCGGGGGGACGTTACAATGAGCAGTTCTTC
.	TRBV9	TRBJ1-4	.	CASSVGGDWLEKLFF	TGTGCCAGCAGCGTAGGAGGGGATTGGCTTGAAAAACTGTTTTTT
.	TRBV18	TRBJ1-2	.	CASSQETGRYGYTF	TGTGCCAGCTCACAGGAGACAGGCCGCTATGGCTACACCTTC
.	TRBV3-1/TRBV3-2	TRBJ1-1	TRBD1	CASSHFTGVAFF	TGTGCCAGCAGCCATTTTACAGGGGTAGCTTTCTTT
.	TRBV6-5	TRBJ1-1	.	CASSYVPGENTEAFF	TGTGCCAGCAGTTACGTCCCGGGGGAGAACACTGAAGCTTTCTTT
once	TRBV29-1	TRBJ1-6	TRBD1	CSVKDGDRDHSPLHF	TGCAGCGTTAAAGACGGTGACAGGGATCATTCACCCCTCCACTTT
.	TRBV14	TRBJ1-1	TRBD1	CASSPRTGGLSEAFF	TGTGCCAGCAGCCCACGGACAGGGGGCTTATCTGAAGCTTTCTTT
.	TRBV19	TRBJ2-7	TRBD2	CASSISGLAGGYEQYF	TGTGCCAGTAGTATCAGCGGACTAGCGGGGGGCTACGAGCAGTACTTC
.	TRBV21-1	TRBJ2-7	.	CASSKVLGQGVLRLLYEQYF	TGTGCCAGCAGCAAAGTATTGGGACAGGGGGTACTAAGGCTACTCTACGAGCAGTACTTC